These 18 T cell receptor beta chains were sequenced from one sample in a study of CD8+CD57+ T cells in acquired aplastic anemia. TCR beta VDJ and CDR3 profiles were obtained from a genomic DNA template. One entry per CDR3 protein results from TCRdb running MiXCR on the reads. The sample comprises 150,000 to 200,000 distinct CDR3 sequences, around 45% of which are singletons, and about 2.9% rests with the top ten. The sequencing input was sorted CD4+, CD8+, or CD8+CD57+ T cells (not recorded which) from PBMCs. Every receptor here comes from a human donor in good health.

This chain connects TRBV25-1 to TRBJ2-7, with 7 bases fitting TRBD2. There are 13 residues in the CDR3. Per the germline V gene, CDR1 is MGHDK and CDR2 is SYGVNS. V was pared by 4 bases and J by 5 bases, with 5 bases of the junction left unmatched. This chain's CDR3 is CASSARGVNEQYF. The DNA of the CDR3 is TGTGCCAGCAGTGCCCGGGGGGTCAACGAGCAGTACTTC.

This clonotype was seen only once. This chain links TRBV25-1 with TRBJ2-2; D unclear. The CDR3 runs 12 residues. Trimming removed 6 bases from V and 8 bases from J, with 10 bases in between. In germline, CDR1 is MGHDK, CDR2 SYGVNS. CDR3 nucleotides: TGTGCCAGCAGACTCCCTTGGGGGGAGCTGTTTTTT. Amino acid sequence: CASRLPWGELFF.

The CDR3 DNA is TGTGCCAGCAGGGAGACAGGTAGTACTAGCACAGATACGCAGTATTTT. It translates to CASRETGSTSTDTQYF. The chain links TRBV6-1 to TRBJ2-3; TRBD1 might be the D (6 bases). This CDR3 is 16 amino acids long. V was clipped by 6 bases and J by 0 bases, with 16 bases between them. The V gene's germline CDR1 is MNHNS and CDR2 SASEGT.

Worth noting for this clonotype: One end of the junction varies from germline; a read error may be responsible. Written as DNA, the CDR3 is TGTGCCACCAGTACCGGGACTAGCGGGTACAATGAGCAGTTCTTC. Its protein product is CATSTGTSGYNEQFF. This chain uses TRBV12-3 or TRBV12-4 with TRBJ2-1, with 12 positions matching TRBD2. This CDR3 is built from 15 residues.

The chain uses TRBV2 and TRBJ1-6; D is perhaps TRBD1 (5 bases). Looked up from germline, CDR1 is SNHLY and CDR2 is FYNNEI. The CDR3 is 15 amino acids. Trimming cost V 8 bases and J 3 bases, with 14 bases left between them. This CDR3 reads CASGRGSSYNSPLHF. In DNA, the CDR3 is TGTGCCAGCGGACGGGGGTCGAGCTATAATTCACCCCTCCACTTT.

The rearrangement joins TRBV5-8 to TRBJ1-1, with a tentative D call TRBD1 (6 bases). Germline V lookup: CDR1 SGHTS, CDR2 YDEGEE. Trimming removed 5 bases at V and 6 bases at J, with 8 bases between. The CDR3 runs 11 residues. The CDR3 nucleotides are TGTGCCAGCAGACAGGGCTCTGAAGCTTTCTTT. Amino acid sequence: CASRQGSEAFF.

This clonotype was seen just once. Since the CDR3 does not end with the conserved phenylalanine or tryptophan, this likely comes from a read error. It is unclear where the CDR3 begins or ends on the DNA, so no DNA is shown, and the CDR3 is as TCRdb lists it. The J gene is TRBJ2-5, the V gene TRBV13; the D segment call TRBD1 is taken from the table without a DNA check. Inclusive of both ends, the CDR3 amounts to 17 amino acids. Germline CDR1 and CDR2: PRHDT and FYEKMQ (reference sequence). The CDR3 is CASSLGPPATGLETQCS.

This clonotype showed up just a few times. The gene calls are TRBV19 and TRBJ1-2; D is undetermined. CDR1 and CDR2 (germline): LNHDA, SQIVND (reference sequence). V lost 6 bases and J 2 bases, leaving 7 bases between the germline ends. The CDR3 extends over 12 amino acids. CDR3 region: CASSPLNYGYTF. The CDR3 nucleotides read TGTGCCAGTAGCCCCCTGAACTATGGCTACACCTTC. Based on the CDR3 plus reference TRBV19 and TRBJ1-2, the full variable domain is DGGITQSPKYLFRKEGQNVTLSCEQNLNHDAMYWYRQDPGQGLRLIYYSQIVNDFQKGDIAEGYSVSREKKESFPLTVTSAQKNPTAFYLCASSPLNYGYTFGSGTRLTVV.

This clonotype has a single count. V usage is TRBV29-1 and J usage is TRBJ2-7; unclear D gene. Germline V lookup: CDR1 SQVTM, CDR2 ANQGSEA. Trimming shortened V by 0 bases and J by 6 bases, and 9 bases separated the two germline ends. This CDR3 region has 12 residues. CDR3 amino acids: CSVEDREAEQYF. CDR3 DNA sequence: TGCAGCGTTGAAGATCGCGAGGCCGAGCAGTACTTC.

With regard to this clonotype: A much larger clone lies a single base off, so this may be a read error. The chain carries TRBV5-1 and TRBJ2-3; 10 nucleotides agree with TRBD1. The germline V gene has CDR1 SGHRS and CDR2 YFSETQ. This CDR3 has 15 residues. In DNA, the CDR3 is TGCGCCAGCAGCTTCGGACAGGGGGGCCCAGATACGCACTATTTT. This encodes CASSFGQGGPDTHYF.

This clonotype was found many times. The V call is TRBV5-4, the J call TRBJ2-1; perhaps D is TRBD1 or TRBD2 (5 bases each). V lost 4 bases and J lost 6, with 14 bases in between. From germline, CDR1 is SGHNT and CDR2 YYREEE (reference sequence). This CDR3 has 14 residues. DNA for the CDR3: TGTGCCAGCAGCCTGCCTACTAGGGGCAATGAGCAGTTCTTC. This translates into CASSLPTRGNEQFF.

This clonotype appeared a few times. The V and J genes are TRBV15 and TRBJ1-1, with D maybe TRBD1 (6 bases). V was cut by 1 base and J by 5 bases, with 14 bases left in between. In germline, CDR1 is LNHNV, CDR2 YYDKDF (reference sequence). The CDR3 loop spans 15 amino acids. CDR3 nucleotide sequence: TGTGCCACCAGCAGAGTTGAACAGGGAAGGACTGAAGCTTTCTTT. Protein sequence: CATSRVEQGRTEAFF. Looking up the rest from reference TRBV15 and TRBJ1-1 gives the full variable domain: DAMVIQNPRYQVTQFGKPVTLSCSQTLNHNVMYWYQQKSSQAPKLLFHYYDKDFNNEADTPDNFQSRRPNTSFCFLDIRSPGLGDTAMYLCATSRVEQGRTEAFFGQGTRLTVV.

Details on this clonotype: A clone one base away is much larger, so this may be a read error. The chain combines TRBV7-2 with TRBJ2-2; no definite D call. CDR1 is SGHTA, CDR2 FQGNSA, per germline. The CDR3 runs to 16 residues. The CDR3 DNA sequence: TGTGCCAGCAACTTAGCTACGACCATGAACACCGGGGAGCTGTTTTTT. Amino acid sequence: CASNLATTMNTGELFF.

In nucleotides, the CDR3 is TGTGCCACCAGTGATTTGCGCGATACGCAGTATTTT. Its protein product is CATSDLRDTQYF. The chain is built from TRBV24-1 and TRBJ2-3; D is unclear. This CDR3 is 12 amino acids long. Trimming pared 0 bases from V and 6 bases from J, leaving 3 bases between. CDR1 is KGHDR and CDR2 is SFDVKD in the germline V gene.

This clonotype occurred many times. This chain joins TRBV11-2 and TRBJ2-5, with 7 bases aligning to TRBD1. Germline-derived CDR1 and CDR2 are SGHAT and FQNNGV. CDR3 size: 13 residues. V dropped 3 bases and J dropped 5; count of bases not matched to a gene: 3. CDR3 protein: CASSFRGQETQYF. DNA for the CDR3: TGTGCCAGCAGCTTTAGGGGGCAGGAGACCCAGTACTTC. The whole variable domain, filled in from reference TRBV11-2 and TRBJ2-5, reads EAGVAQSPRYKIIEKRQSVAFWCNPISGHATLYWYQQILGQGPKLLIQFQNNGVVDDSQLPKDRFSAERLKGVDSTLKIQPAKLEDSAVYLCASSFRGQETQYFGPGTRLLVL.

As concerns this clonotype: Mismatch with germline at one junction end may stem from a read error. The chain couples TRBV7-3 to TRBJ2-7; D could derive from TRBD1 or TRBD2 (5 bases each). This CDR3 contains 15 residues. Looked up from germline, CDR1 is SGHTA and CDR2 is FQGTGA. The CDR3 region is CASSLTGTIPCGQYF. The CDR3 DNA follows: TGTGCCAGCAGCCTAACCGGGACGATACCCTGCGGGCAGTACTTC.

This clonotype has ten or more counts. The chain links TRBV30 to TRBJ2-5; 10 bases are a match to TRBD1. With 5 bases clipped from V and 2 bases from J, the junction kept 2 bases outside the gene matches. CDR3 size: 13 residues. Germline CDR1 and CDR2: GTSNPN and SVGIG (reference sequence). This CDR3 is CAWGGQGQETQYF. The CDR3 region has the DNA TGTGCCTGGGGGGGACAGGGGCAAGAGACCCAGTACTTC.

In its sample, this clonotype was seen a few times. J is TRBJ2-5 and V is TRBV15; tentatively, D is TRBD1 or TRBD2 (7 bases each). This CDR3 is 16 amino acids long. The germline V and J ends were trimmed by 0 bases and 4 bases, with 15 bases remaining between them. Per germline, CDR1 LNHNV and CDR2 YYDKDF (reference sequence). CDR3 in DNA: TGTGCCACCAGCAGAGATGCGACAGGGAGGGGAGAGACCCAGTACTTC. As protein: CATSRDATGRGETQYF. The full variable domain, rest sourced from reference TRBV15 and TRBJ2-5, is DAMVIQNPRYQVTQFGKPVTLSCSQTLNHNVMYWYQQKSSQAPKLLFHYYDKDFNNEADTPDNFQSRRPNTSFCFLDIRSPGLGDTAMYLCATSRDATGRGETQYFGPGTRLLVL.